A single sample is the source of the 23 T cell receptor beta chains below, sequenced in a study of T-cell memory formation after mild COVID-19. A single record per CDR3 protein comes from TCRdb applying MiXCR to the 5' RACE reads. Seen here are fewer than 200,000 distinct CDR3 sequences, around a fifth observed once, and the top ten hold more than 20%. The material sequenced was PBMCs or a T cell subset sorted from them (not recorded which). The receptors were gathered from an adult woman who had mild COVID-19 (a few samples of this study predate the infection). Cell type and time point are not known.

CDR3: CASSLISGSLEETQYF. CDR3 nucleotide sequence: TGTGCCAGCAGCTTGATTAGCGGGAGCCTGGAAGAGACCCAGTACTTC. J is TRBJ2-5 and V is TRBV7-9; 9 bases align to TRBD2. V was pared by 3 bases and J by 3 bases, with 8 bases of the junction left unmatched. The CDR3 loop spans 16 amino acids. Germline V gives CDR1 SEHNR, CDR2 FQNEAQ (reference sequence).

In its sample, this clonotype was seen a few times. The V call is TRBV18, the J call TRBJ2-5; the match to TRBD2 covers 8 bases. V trimming: 1 base; J trimming: 5 bases; junction bases outside the gene matches: 12. Germline V lookup: CDR1 KGHSH, CDR2 LQKENI. This CDR3 has 17 amino acids. In DNA form, the CDR3 reads TGTGCCAGCTCACCACTTAGTACGGGAGGGCCTCGCGAGACCCAGTACTTC. Its protein product is CASSPLSTGGPRETQYF.

In its sample, this clonotype was seen a few times. The chain combines TRBV7-3 with TRBJ2-1; TRBD2 agrees at 7 bases. The CDR3 is made up of 18 amino acids. Germline V gene sequence: CDR1 SGHTA, CDR2 FQGTGA. Germline trimming cut 2 bases from V and 1 base from J; bases unmatched to any gene: 11. CDR3 bases: TGTGCCAGCAGCTTAGATGTGGGCGGGAGAACGTCCTACAATGAGCAGTTCTTC. Translated, it gives CASSLDVGGRTSYNEQFF.

The rearrangement uses TRBV12-5 and TRBJ2-7; 12 bases match TRBD2. CDR1 and CDR2 (germline): LGHNT, FRNRAP. CDR3 size: 15 residues. V was clipped by 1 base and J by 4 bases; unmatched bases: 2. The CDR3: CASGLATSGRYEQYF. The CDR3 DNA follows: TGTGCTAGTGGTTTGGCTACTAGCGGGAGGTACGAGCAGTACTTC.

This clonotype has a handful of counts. The chain employs TRBV27 and TRBJ1-5, with no clear D. CDR1 is MNHEY and CDR2 is SMNVEV in the germline V gene (reference sequence). This CDR3 contains 14 residues. V was clipped by 5 bases and J by 4 bases, with 12 bases between them. Written as DNA, the CDR3 is TGTGCCAGCAGTCCCCTCGGAGTTAATCAGCCCCAGCATTTT. Translation gives CASSPLGVNQPQHF.

This clonotype was seen a handful of times. The CDR3: CASSLGLAGGPGSYEQYF. As DNA, the CDR3 is TGCGCCAGCAGCCTCGGACTAGCGGGAGGCCCCGGCTCCTACGAGCAGTACTTC. The rearrangement joins TRBV4-3 to TRBJ2-7; 14 positions agree with TRBD2. The CDR3 has 18 amino acids. Per the germline V gene, CDR1 is LGHNA and CDR2 is YSLEER. The J segment lost 0 bases and the V segment lost 4 bases, leaving 8 bases of the junction unmatched.

V and J are TRBV12-3 or TRBV12-4 and TRBJ1-5; D may be TRBD1 (6 bases). This CDR3 comprises 13 residues. The V gene lost 5 bases and the J gene lost 9 bases, with 14 bases spanning the gap. CDR3: CASSLTGRTPQHF. CDR3 DNA: TGTGCCAGCAGTCTGACAGGTCGGACGCCCCAGCATTTT.

V usage is TRBV4-3 and J usage is TRBJ2-1; D ambiguous. CDR1 LGHNA and CDR2 YSLEER come from the germline V gene. CDR3 length equals 13 residues. V was pared by 1 base and J by 8 bases, with 9 bases between. CDR3 residues: CASSQGFAYEQFF. As DNA, the CDR3 is TGCGCCAGCAGCCAAGGGTTCGCCTATGAGCAGTTCTTC.

This chain joins TRBV11-2 and TRBJ2-5; the D gene is possibly TRBD1 (6 bases). Germline assignment: CDR1 SGHAT and CDR2 FQNNGV. Deletions cut 8 bases from V and 1 base from J, with 14 bases between. The CDR3 spans 14 residues. DNA for the CDR3: TGTGCCAGCGGTCTCACAGGGTTCCAAGAGACCCAGTACTTC. It codes for CASGLTGFQETQYF.

This clonotype turned up a few times. The genes are TRBV27 and TRBJ2-1, with D hard to call. Trimming took off 3 bases at V and 8 bases at J, with 11 bases between the two ends. Germline CDR1 and CDR2: MNHEY and SMNVEV (reference sequence). The CDR3 is 13 amino acids. DNA of the CDR3: TGTGCCAGCAGTTTTATTCCGGCGGATGAGCAGTTCTTC. Translating gives CASSFIPADEQFF.

V usage is TRBV3-1 and J usage is TRBJ2-3; D might be TRBD2 (6 bases). Germline CDR1 reads LGHDT; CDR2 reads YNNKEL (reference sequence). V was shortened by 0 bases and J by 4 bases, with 17 bases between the two germline ends. The CDR3 spans 17 residues. The CDR3 reads CASSQEGLANLADTQYF. CDR3 DNA sequence: TGTGCCAGCAGCCAAGAGGGTCTAGCGAACTTGGCAGATACGCAGTATTTT.

This clonotype was observed a few times. The J gene is TRBJ2-7, the V gene TRBV5-1; TRBD2 might be the D (5 bases). Trimming pared 0 bases from V and 4 bases from J, leaving 11 bases between. The CDR3 has 14 residues. The germline V gene encodes CDR1 SGHRS and CDR2 YFSETQ. The CDR3 DNA follows: TGCGCCAGCAGCTTGGCCGGACTTTTATACGAGCAGTACTTC. Amino acids: CASSLAGLLYEQYF.

The V gene is TRBV5-6, the J gene TRBJ2-7, with TRBD1 identical over 7 bases. The CDR3 spans 14 residues. Per germline, CDR1 SGHDT and CDR2 YYEEEE. Germline trimming cut 4 bases from V and 3 bases from J; bases unmatched to any gene: 7. The CDR3 coding sequence is TGTGCCAGCAGCCCACACGGGGACAGCTACGAGCAGTACTTC. Residues: CASSPHGDSYEQYF.

This clonotype was seen only a few times. The chain uses TRBV5-1 and TRBJ1-5, with unresolved D. This CDR3 spans 16 amino acids. Trimming removed 0 bases at V and 0 bases at J, with 10 bases between. From germline, CDR1 is SGHRS and CDR2 YFSETQ. The CDR3 DNA reads as TGCGCCAGCAGCTTGGGGGCAGGAGATAGCAATCAGCCCCAGCATTTT. Translation gives CASSLGAGDSNQPQHF. Drawing the rest from reference TRBV5-1 and TRBJ1-5, the complete variable domain is KAGVTQTPRYLIKTRGQQVTLSCSPISGHRSVSWYQQTPGQGLQFLFEYFSETQRNKGNFPGRFSGRQFSNSRSEMNVSTLELGDSALYLCASSLGAGDSNQPQHFGDGTRLSIL.

This clonotype was seen just once. J is TRBJ2-1 and V is TRBV4-1; TRBD2 matches 8 bases. The CDR3 is 16 residues long. From germline, CDR1 is MGHRA and CDR2 YSYEKL. V lost 7 bases, J lost 5 bases, and 13 bases stayed unmatched. CDR3 sequence: CASTPLSGGGNNEQFF. CDR3 nucleotides: TGCGCCAGCACCCCCCTCTCTGGCGGGGGGAACAATGAGCAGTTCTTC.

The gene calls are TRBV12-3 or TRBV12-4 and TRBJ1-1, with D possibly matching TRBD1 (5 bases). The CDR3 consists of 15 residues. Trimming pared 7 bases from V and 4 bases from J, leaving 19 bases between. The CDR3 nucleotides are TGTGCCAGCACCCCTGGGACCCTCCGAGGCACTGAAGCTTTCTTT. Protein sequence: CASTPGTLRGTEAFF.

This chain links TRBV24-1 with TRBJ2-1; 11 bases align to TRBD2. The CDR3 runs to 13 residues. Germline V CDR1 and CDR2: KGHDR, SFDVKD. V shed 9 bases and J 7 bases; nucleotides not matched to a gene: 4. The DNA of the CDR3 is TGTGCCACCGCCTTAGCGGGGGGGAATGAGCAGTTCTTC. Translated, it gives CATALAGGNEQFF.

A few counts support this clonotype. The rearrangement links TRBV7-8 to TRBJ2-3; the D gene could be TRBD1 or TRBD2 (5 bases each). From germline, CDR1 is SGHVS and CDR2 FQNEAQ. Trimming left V 5 bases short and J 6 bases short, with 21 bases between. The CDR3 consists of 16 residues. CDR3 protein: CASSLRDLFGPDTQYF. CDR3 DNA sequence: TGTGCCAGCAGCCTCCGGGACCTCTTCGGCCCGGATACGCAGTATTTT.

V gene TRBV24-1 combines with J gene TRBJ2-7, with TRBD1 matching 10 bases. V gave up 4 bases and J gave up 5 bases; unmatched junction bases: 7. Looked up from germline, CDR1 is KGHDR and CDR2 is SFDVKD. CDR3 length: 15 amino acids. CDR3 sequence: CATSDRDRGDNEQYF. The CDR3 bases are TGTGCCACCAGTGACCGGGACAGGGGAGATAACGAGCAGTACTTC.

The chain couples TRBV5-6 to TRBJ2-7; D remains unclear. This CDR3 contains 15 residues. With 2 bases removed from V and 1 base from J, the gap between germline ends came to 13 bases. The germline V gene has CDR1 SGHDT and CDR2 YYEEEE. CDR3 bases: TGTGCCAGCAGCTTTAGGGCGGTCGAATCCTACGAGCAGTACTTC. Translating it yields CASSFRAVESYEQYF.

The chain is built from TRBV7-8 and TRBJ1-1; 9 positions agree with TRBD1. Germline V CDR1 and CDR2: SGHVS, FQNEAQ. The trim removed 5 bases at V and 6 bases at J, leaving 7 bases unmatched. CDR3 size: 14 residues. The CDR3 is CASSTTGTGSEAFF. The DNA for the CDR3 is TGTGCCAGCAGCACAACCGGGACAGGGTCTGAAGCTTTCTTT.

The rearrangement joins TRBV29-1 to TRBJ2-1, with D tentatively TRBD1 (6 bases). The germline gives CDR1 SQVTM, CDR2 ANQGSEA. This CDR3 has 13 residues. V was cut by 7 bases and J by 2 bases, with 12 bases left in between. In nucleotides, the CDR3 is TGCAGCGCTCGACAGGCTACCTACAATGAGCAGTTCTTC. Residues: CSARQATYNEQFF.

The genes are TRBV12-3 or TRBV12-4 and TRBJ2-1, with TRBD1 as a possible D gene (6 bases). CDR3 length equals 15 residues. V gave up 3 bases and J gave up 4 bases, with 13 bases separating them. The CDR3 here is CASSLRQGMYNEQFF. In nucleotides, the CDR3 is TGTGCCAGCAGTTTGCGGCAGGGGATGTACAATGAGCAGTTCTTC.